These T cell receptor beta chains were read from a single sample in a study of OX40 agonist ivuxolimab in advanced cancers. Sequencing used immunoSEQ multiplex PCR; TCRdb keeps in-frame clones, though not all of them. Among 43,000 or so clones listed, 85% to 90% were seen once. Sample: CD4+ or CD8+ T cells sorted from blood, taken in a trial of the OX40 agonist ivuxolimab. These receptors were collected from an adult with an advanced solid tumor such as melanoma, head and neck, liver or kidney cancer. Both conserved end residues are part of each CDR3. D genes are given only for firm matches. A row's size may be missing; if present it is once, few, many or a size class.

TGTGCCAGCAGTCCGATGACAGGGGGGGATCAGCCCCAGCATTTT | CASSPMTGGDQPQHF | TRBJ1-5 | TRBV27 | TRBD1 | NA
TGTGCCAGCAACTTCCGGGACGGATACACCGGGGAGCTGTTTTTT | CASNFRDGYTGELFF | TRBJ2-2 | TRBV2 | NA | NA
TGTGCCAGCAGCTTAGTGTCGTACGAGCAGTACTTC | CASSLVSYEQYF | TRBJ2-7 | TRBV7-9 | NA | NA
TGTGCCAGCAGCTTAGGACCGGGCACCGGGGAGCTGTTTTTT | CASSLGPGTGELFF | TRBJ2-2 | TRBV13 | NA | NA
TGTGCCAGCAGTGAAGCCTATCAAGCGCTGCGCGAGACCCAGTACTTC | CASSEAYQALRETQYF | TRBJ2-5 | TRBV2 | NA | NA
TGTGCCAGCAGCTCACCGACTAGCGGGGGGGAGAGATACAATGAGCAGTTCTTC | CASSSPTSGGERYNEQFF | TRBJ2-1 | TRBV7-9 | TRBD2 | NA
TGTGCCAGCAGTTCGGGACAGGGTAAGAATGAGCAGTTCTTC | CASSSGQGKNEQFF | TRBJ2-1 | TRBV6-1 | TRBD1 | once
TGTGCCAGCAGCTCCCCCATGCGGGGCCCGCAGGAGACCCAGTACTTC | CASSSPMRGPQETQYF | TRBJ2-5 | TRBV7-6 | NA | NA
TGTGCCAGCAGCGCCTCTGGGACAGGGATCGGTCAGCCCCAGCATTTT | CASSASGTGIGQPQHF | TRBJ1-5 | TRBV2 | TRBD1 | NA
TGTGCCAGCAGTGAAGGAGGGGCGTATAGGAGGGGCACTGAAGCTTTCTTT | CASSEGGAYRRGTEAFF | TRBJ1-1 | TRBV6-1 | NA | few
TGTGCCAGCAGCCATTCCGGTAACACCATATATTTT | CASSHSGNTIYF | TRBJ1-3 | TRBV7-3 | NA | NA
TGTGCCAGTAATGGGGGTCACACTGAAGCTTTCTTT | CASNGGHTEAFF | TRBJ1-1 | TRBV5-4 | NA | NA
TGTGCCAGTAGCCCGGTCCCCAAGGACGAGCAGTACTTC | CASSPVPKDEQYF | TRBJ2-7 | TRBV19 | NA | NA
TGCGCCAGCAGCCAAGATCTGGGACAGGGATACGAGCAGTACTTC | CASSQDLGQGYEQYF | TRBJ2-7 | TRBV4-1 | TRBD1 | once
TGTGCCAGCAGCTTACGTCCGGGGGAAGCGGGCCAGAACACCGGGGAGCTGTTTTTT | CASSLRPGEAGQNTGELFF | TRBJ2-2 | TRBV7-9 | NA | NA
TGTGCTAGTGGTGCGGGACACAACACTGAAGCTTTCTTT | CASGAGHNTEAFF | TRBJ1-1 | TRBV12-5 | NA | once